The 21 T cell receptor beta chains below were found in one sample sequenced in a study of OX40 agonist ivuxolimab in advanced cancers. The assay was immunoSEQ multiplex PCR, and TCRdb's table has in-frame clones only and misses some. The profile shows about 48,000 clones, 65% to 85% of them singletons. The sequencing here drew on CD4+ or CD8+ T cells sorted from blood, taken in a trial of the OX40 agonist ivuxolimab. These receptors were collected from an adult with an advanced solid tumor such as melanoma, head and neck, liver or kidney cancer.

The DNA of the CDR3 is TGTGCCAGTGAGTCGGCTGGGGCCAACGTCCTGACTTTC. Its protein product is CASESAGANVLTF. This chain joins TRBV19 and TRBJ2-6; D call uncertain. CDR1 is LNHDA, CDR2 SQIVND, per germline (reference sequence). The CDR3 consists of 13 residues. Between the trimmed V and J ends, which lost 8 bases and 2 bases, there was a span of 7 bases.

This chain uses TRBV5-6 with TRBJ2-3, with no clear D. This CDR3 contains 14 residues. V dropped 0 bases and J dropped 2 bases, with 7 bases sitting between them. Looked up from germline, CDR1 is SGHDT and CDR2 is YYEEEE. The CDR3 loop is CASSLGGNTDTQYF. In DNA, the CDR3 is TGTGCCAGCAGCTTGGGCGGAAACACAGATACGCAGTATTTT.

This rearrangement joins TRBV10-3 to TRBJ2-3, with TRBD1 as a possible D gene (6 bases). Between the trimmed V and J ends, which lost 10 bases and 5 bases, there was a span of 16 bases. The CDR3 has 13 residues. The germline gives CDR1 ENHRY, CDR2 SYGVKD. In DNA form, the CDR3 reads TGTGCCAGCGGCCAGGGGACGAGAGATACGCAGTATTTT. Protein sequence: CASGQGTRDTQYF.

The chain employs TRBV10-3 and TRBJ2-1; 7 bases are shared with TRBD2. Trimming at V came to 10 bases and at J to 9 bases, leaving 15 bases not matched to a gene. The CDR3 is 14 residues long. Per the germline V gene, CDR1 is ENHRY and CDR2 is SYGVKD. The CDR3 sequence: CATSGGSQGAEQFF. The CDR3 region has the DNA TGTGCCACTAGCGGTGGTAGTCAAGGGGCTGAGCAGTTCTTC.

The CDR3 nucleotides are TGTGCCAGCTCAAGGGACAGGTTAGCCAAAAACATTCAGTACTTC. It translates to CASSRDRLAKNIQYF. The chain has TRBV18 and TRBJ2-4, with 8 bases that match TRBD1. From germline, CDR1 is KGHSH and CDR2 LQKENI. There are 15 residues in the CDR3. J was trimmed by 0 bases and V by 5 bases; bases with no gene match: 3.

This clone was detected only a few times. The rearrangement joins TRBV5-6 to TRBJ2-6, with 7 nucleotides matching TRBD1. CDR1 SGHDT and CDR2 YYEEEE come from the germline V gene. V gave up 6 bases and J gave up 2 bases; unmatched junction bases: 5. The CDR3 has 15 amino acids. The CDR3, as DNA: TGTGCCAGCACCGACAGGGTAACTGGGGCCAACGTCCTGACTTTC. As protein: CASTDRVTGANVLTF. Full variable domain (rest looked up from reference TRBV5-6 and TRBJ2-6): DAGVTQSPTHLIKTRGQQVTLRCSPKSGHDTVSWYQQALGQGPQFIFQYYEEEERQRGNFPDRFSGHQFPNYSSELNVNALLLGDSALYLCASTDRVTGANVLTFGAGSRLTVL.

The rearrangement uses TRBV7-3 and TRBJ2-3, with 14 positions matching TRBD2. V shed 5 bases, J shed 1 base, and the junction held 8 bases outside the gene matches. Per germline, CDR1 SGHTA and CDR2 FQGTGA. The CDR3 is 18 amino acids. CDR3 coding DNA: TGTGCCAGCAGCCGTAGGACTAGCGGGGGGCAGGGCACAGATACGCAGTATTTT. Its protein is CASSRRTSGGQGTDTQYF.

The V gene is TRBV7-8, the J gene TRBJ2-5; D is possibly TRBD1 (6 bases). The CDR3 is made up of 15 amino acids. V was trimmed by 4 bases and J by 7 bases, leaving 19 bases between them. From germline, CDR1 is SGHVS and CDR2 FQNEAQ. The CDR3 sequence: CASSSSQGAVWTQYF. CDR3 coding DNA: TGTGCCAGCAGCTCATCACAGGGTGCGGTTTGGACCCAGTACTTC.

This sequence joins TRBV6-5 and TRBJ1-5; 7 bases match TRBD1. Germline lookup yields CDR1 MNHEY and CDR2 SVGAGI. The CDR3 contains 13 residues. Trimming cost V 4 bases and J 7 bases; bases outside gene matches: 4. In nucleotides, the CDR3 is TGTGCCAGCAGTTTTAAGGGGGCGCAGCCCCAGCATTTT. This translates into CASSFKGAQPQHF.

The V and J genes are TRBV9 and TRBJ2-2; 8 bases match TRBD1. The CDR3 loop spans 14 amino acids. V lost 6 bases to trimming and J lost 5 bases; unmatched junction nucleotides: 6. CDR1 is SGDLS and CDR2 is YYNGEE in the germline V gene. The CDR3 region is CASTRRQGTGELFF. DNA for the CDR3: TGTGCCAGCACCCGGAGACAGGGGACCGGGGAGCTGTTTTTT.

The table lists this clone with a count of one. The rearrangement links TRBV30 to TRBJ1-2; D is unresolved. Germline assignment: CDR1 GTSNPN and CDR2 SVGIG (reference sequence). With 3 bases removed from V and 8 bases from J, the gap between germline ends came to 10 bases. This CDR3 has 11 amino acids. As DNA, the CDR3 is TGTGCCTGGAGGAGGGAAAGAGGCTACACCTTC. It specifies CAWRRERGYTF.

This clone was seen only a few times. The DNA for the CDR3 is TGTGCCAGCCCCCCCTCCGATGGGGGAAGGGGCACTGAAGCTTTCTTT. Its protein is CASPPSDGGRGTEAFF. J is TRBJ1-1 and V is TRBV28; D perhaps matches TRBD1 (5 bases). V dropped 8 bases and J dropped 4 bases, with 23 bases sitting between them. The length of the CDR3 is 16 residues. The germline CDR1 and CDR2 sequences are MDHEN and SYDVKM.

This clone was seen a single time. CDR3 in amino acids: CASSPRQGEGYTF. Here the CDR3 DNA reads TGTGCCAGCTCACCACGACAGGGAGAGGGCTACACCTTC. The chain employs TRBV18 and TRBJ1-2, with 7 positions matching TRBD1. The V segment lost 1 base and the J segment 8 bases; nucleotides outside the gene matches: 4. The CDR3 totals 13 residues. CDR1 KGHSH and CDR2 LQKENI come from the germline V gene.

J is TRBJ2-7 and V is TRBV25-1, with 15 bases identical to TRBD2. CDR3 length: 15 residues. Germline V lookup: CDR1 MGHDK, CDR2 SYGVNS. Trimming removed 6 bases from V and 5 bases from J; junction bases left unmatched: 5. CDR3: CASRRTSGRGNEQYF. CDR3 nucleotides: TGTGCCAGCAGGCGGACTAGCGGGAGGGGAAACGAGCAGTACTTC.

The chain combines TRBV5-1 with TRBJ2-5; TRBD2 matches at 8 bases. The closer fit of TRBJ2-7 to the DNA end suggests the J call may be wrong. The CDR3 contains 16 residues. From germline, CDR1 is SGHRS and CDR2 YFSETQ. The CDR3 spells CASSLSLSGTSYEQYF. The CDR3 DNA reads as TGCGCCAGCAGCCTAAGCCTTAGCGGGACCTCCTACGAGCAGTACTTC.

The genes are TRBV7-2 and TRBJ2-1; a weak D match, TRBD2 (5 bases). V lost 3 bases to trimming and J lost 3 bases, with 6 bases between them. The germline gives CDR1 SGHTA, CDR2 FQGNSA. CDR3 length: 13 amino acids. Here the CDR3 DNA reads TGTGCCAGCAGCTTCGGACTCTACAATGAGCAGTTCTTC. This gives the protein CASSFGLYNEQFF.

The CDR3 loop reads CASSLEGSYYGYTF. The DNA for the CDR3 is TGTGCCAGCAGCCTCGAAGGTAGCTACTATGGCTACACCTTC. The rearrangement joins TRBV9 to TRBJ1-2; D is unclear. The CDR3 totals 14 residues. CDR1 is SGDLS and CDR2 is YYNGEE in the germline V gene. Trimming removed 4 bases at V and 3 bases at J, with 13 bases between.

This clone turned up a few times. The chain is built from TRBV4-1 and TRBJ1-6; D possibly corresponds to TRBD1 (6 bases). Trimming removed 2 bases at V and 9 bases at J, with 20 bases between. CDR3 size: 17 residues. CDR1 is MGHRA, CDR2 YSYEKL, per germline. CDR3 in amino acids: CASSQFPGAKEGSPLHF. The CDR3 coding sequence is TGCGCCAGCAGCCAATTTCCAGGGGCTAAAGAAGGTTCACCCCTCCACTTT.

CDR3 region: CATSRDSSGTGGETQYF. The CDR3 coding sequence is TGTGCCACCAGCAGAGATTCTTCGGGGACAGGGGGAGAGACCCAGTACTTC. The chain joins TRBV15 to TRBJ2-5; 11 nucleotides match TRBD1. This CDR3 contains 17 residues. With V trimmed by 0 bases and J by 4 bases, 7 bases remained unmatched. Germline loops: CDR1 LNHNV, CDR2 YYDKDF (reference sequence).

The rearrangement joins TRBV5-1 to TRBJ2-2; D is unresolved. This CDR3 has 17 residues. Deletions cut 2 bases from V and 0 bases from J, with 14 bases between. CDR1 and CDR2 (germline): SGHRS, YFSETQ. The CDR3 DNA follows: TGCGCCAGCAGCTTCCGTATGGCCGAAGCGAACACCGGGGAGCTGTTTTTT. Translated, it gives CASSFRMAEANTGELFF.

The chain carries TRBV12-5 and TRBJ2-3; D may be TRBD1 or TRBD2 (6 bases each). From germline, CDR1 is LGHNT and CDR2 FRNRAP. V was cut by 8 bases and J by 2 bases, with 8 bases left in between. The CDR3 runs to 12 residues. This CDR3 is CASRGVTDTQYF. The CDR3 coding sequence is TGTGCTAGTAGGGGGGTCACAGATACGCAGTATTTT.